This T cell receptor (beta chain) originates from a study of blood T cell repertoires in COVID-19. For the study at large: The study drew acute and convalescent COVID-19 samples from the United States, Italy and Spain. The analysed material was cDNA or gDNA that came from T cells, B-cell-depleted T cells, or PBMCs.

In the authors' workflow: Amplifying reference gene primers gave estimates of nucleated cell counts. Repertoires were generated with immunoSEQ multiplex PCR, while TCRdb's copy carries only in-frame clones and drops some. V, J and clone size were drawn from that table, and D and trimming were deduced from the DNA. The table shows 70,000 or so clones, with about 90% occurring only once. With 4 bases removed from V and 3 bases from J, the gap between germline ends came to 9 bases. CDR1 is KGHDR, CDR2 SFDVKD, per germline. This CDR3 is 13 amino acids long. The sequence came from a human donor in a cohort sampled during active COVID-19. The sequenced material came from peripheral blood. The chain joins TRBV24-1 to TRBJ2-7, with D possibly TRBD1 on 5 matching bases. The CDR3 region is CATSEGHSYEQYF. The CDR3 DNA is TGTGCCACCAGTGAAGGACATAGCTACGAGCAGTACTTC.